A selection of T cell receptor beta chains follows, all from one sample in a study of T cells after yellow fever vaccination. TCRdb re-analysed the 5' RACE reads in MiXCR, keeping a single row per CDR3 protein. The sample holds hundreds of thousands of distinct CDR3 sequences, about 8.7% seen once. The specimen was PBMCs, collected on the day of the first yellow fever vaccination. The receptors originated from a man younger than 35 who received the YFV17D yellow fever vaccine. CDR3s include the opening cysteine and the closing phenylalanine or tryptophan.

j_call: TRBJ2-5
v_call: TRBV4-1
cdr3_aa: CASSLITGTSVQTQYF

j_call: TRBJ2-5
v_call: TRBV5-1
cdr3_aa: CASSSGTYLKETQYF

j_call: TRBJ1-1
v_call: TRBV6-1
cdr3_aa: CASSEAWDSLMNTEAFF

j_call: TRBJ1-1
v_call: TRBV7-2
cdr3_aa: CASSLRTPEAFF

j_call: TRBJ1-2
v_call: TRBV9
cdr3_aa: CASSVGQGIDGYTF

j_call: TRBJ2-1
v_call: TRBV11-2
cdr3_aa: CASSSQKAGTTYNEQFF

j_call: TRBJ1-1
v_call: TRBV5-5
cdr3_aa: CASSLTGQGNTEAFF

j_call: TRBJ1-3
v_call: TRBV9
cdr3_aa: CASSVEWLSGNTIYF

j_call: TRBJ1-6
v_call: TRBV7-9
cdr3_aa: CASSSQSSYNSPLHF

j_call: TRBJ1-1
v_call: TRBV6-2/TRBV6-3
cdr3_aa: CASSPVVTEAFF

j_call: TRBJ1-5
v_call: TRBV7-9
cdr3_aa: CASSPAGYQPQHF

j_call: TRBJ1-2
v_call: TRBV5-1
cdr3_aa: CASSPDRGPTNYGYTF

j_call: TRBJ1-3
v_call: TRBV12-3/TRBV12-4
cdr3_aa: CANAWAGNTIYF

j_call: TRBJ2-1
v_call: TRBV20-1
cdr3_aa: CSARSGGTYNEQFF

j_call: TRBJ1-1
v_call: TRBV5-5
cdr3_aa: CASSLGRQGRGRDTEAFF

j_call: TRBJ1-5
v_call: TRBV19
cdr3_aa: CASEAQNQPQHF

j_call: TRBJ2-5
v_call: TRBV18
cdr3_aa: CASSTWTEETQYF

j_call: TRBJ2-2
v_call: TRBV7-8
cdr3_aa: CASTLAPRGRNTGELFF

j_call: TRBJ2-1
v_call: TRBV4-1
cdr3_aa: CASSRGTSGYNEQFF

j_call: TRBJ2-2
v_call: TRBV28
cdr3_aa: CASWDGNTGELFF

j_call: TRBJ2-3
v_call: TRBV28
cdr3_aa: CASSPQGPTGGTDTQYF

j_call: TRBJ1-2
v_call: TRBV12-3/TRBV12-4
cdr3_aa: CASSFQGTGYTF

j_call: TRBJ2-1
v_call: TRBV4-2
cdr3_aa: CASSQRGVSYNEQFF

j_call: TRBJ1-6
v_call: TRBV7-6
cdr3_aa: CASSLVPKGTSSYNSPLHF

j_call: TRBJ2-5
v_call: TRBV2
cdr3_aa: CASSGMENQETQYF

j_call: TRBJ2-2
v_call: TRBV6-2/TRBV6-3
cdr3_aa: CASSYERGGNTGELFF

j_call: TRBJ2-5
v_call: TRBV24-1
cdr3_aa: CATSGYRETQYF

j_call: TRBJ2-2
v_call: TRBV5-1
cdr3_aa: CASSLRDSANTGELFF

j_call: TRBJ1-3
v_call: TRBV15
cdr3_aa: CATSRGGRSRSGNTIYF

j_call: TRBJ1-1
v_call: TRBV5-1
cdr3_aa: CASSLVGLHTEAFF

j_call: TRBJ2-5
v_call: TRBV28
cdr3_aa: CASSLGGGGGEETQYF